One sample yielded the 25 T cell receptor beta chains listed below, sequenced in a study of glioma-infiltrating T cells. Amplification of TCR alpha and beta CDR3 regions from RNA used iRepertoire nested multiplex PCR. MiXCR, applied by TCRdb to the multiplex PCR reads, yields one record per CDR3 protein. Of about 10,000 distinct CDR3 sequences listed, around three fifths are singletons. Sample: glioma tissue, nonneoplastic brain tissue, or PBMCs (not recorded which). All receptors derive from a human donor with low-grade glioma or glioblastoma, undergoing nonglioma brain surgery, or in good health (not recorded which).

As for this clonotype: The conserved phenylalanine or tryptophan normally closing the CDR3 is absent here, so this likely arose from a read error. The DNA is omitted, as the CDR3 cannot be located on it reliably, and the CDR3 follows TCRdb's listing. The CDR3: CASSLGGYLSYERYL. The chain links TRBV27 to TRBJ2-7; TRBD1 is the table's D call and was not checked against the DNA. Per the germline V gene, CDR1 is MNHEY and CDR2 is SMNVEV (reference sequence). Counting both end residues, the CDR3 totals 15 amino acids.

The chain's CDR3 is CSRSSSELAGTDTQYF. CDR3 bases: TGTTCCCGCAGTTCCTCGGAACTAGCGGGCACAGATACGCAGTATTTT. The chain joins TRBV6-7 to TRBJ2-3; 8 positions match TRBD2. TRBV6-7 belongs to the ORF category, with a function that is uncertain. The CDR3 loop spans 16 amino acids.

This clonotype ranks as medium-sized. The chain links TRBV2 to TRBJ2-3, with TRBD2 matching over 8 bases. Germline V gene sequence: CDR1 SNHLY, CDR2 FYNNEI. Trimming cost V 7 bases and J 5 bases; bases outside gene matches: 2. The CDR3 is 12 residues long. The CDR3 here is CASKAGVDTQYF. The DNA for the CDR3 is TGTGCCAGCAAAGCGGGGGTAGATACGCAGTATTTT.

This clonotype was seen at least ten times. This could be a read error, since a much larger clone is one nucleotide away. This chain links TRBV6-1 with TRBJ2-1; TRBD1 aligns across 7 bases. J was trimmed by 6 bases and V by 3 bases; bases with no gene match: 5. The CDR3 runs 14 residues. Germline loops: CDR1 MNHNS, CDR2 SASEGT. Here the CDR3 DNA reads TGTGCCAGCAGTGATCAGGGGGATTGCAATGAGCAGTTCTTC. Encoded protein: CASSDQGDCNEQFF.

The chain is built from TRBV6-5 and TRBJ2-7, with TRBD1 identical over 7 bases. Per germline, CDR1 MNHEY and CDR2 SVGAGI. After removal of 8 bases from V and 4 bases from J, the junction contained 14 bases not matched to a gene. This CDR3 spans 15 amino acids. The DNA for the CDR3 is TGTGCCAGCGGCCAAGATGTGGGACAGACATACGAGCAGTACTTC. Translation: CASGQDVGQTYEQYF.

This chain joins TRBV11-2 and TRBJ1-3; D may be TRBD1 (6 bases). The V gene's germline CDR1 is SGHAT and CDR2 FQNNGV. Trimming took off 5 bases at V and 6 bases at J, with 14 bases between the two ends. CDR3 length: 14 residues. The DNA of the CDR3 is TGTGCCAGCAGCCCAGGGGTCGTAGAAAACACCATATATTTT. Amino acids: CASSPGVVENTIYF.

Note on this clonotype: A junction end diverges from the germline sequence, so it may reflect a read error. The rearrangement links TRBV7-2 to TRBJ1-1; D is possibly TRBD1 (6 bases). This CDR3 is built from 17 residues. The germline V gene has CDR1 SGHTA and CDR2 FQGNSA. In DNA, the CDR3 is TGTGCCATCAGCCCCTCCCCTCAGGACAGCATTAACACTGAAGCTTTCTTT. As protein: CAISPSPQDSINTEAFF.

In this sample, this clonotype turned up many times. The chain recombines TRBV3-1 with TRBJ2-6; D is undetermined. The CDR3 runs 18 residues. The germline V gene has CDR1 LGHDT and CDR2 YNNKEL (reference sequence). Trimming took 0 bases from V and 4 from J, leaving 16 bases between them. The CDR3 nucleotides read TGTGCCAGCAGCCAAGAGGTACTGACACCGTCCGGGGCCAACGTCCTGACTTTC. Amino acid sequence: CASSQEVLTPSGANVLTF.

This clonotype rates as medium-sized. The chain couples TRBV4-1 to TRBJ1-1; tentatively, D is TRBD1 (5 bases). The germline gives CDR1 MGHRA, CDR2 YSYEKL. This CDR3 has 15 amino acids. V shed 2 bases and J shed 0 bases, with 10 bases lying between them. In DNA form, the CDR3 reads TGCGCCAGCAGCCAACAAGACAGATTGAACACTGAAGCTTTCTTT. Translated: CASSQQDRLNTEAFF.

About this clonotype: Possible read error: a much larger clone is one base away. V usage is TRBV29-1 and J usage is TRBJ2-5; 8 bases align to TRBD2. The CDR3 is 14 amino acids. CDR1 SQVTM and CDR2 ANQGSEA come from the germline V gene. Here the CDR3 DNA reads TGCAGCGTTGAAGAGGCTCCGGGAGGGGAGACCAAGTACTTC. It specifies CSVEEAPGGETKYF. Filled out from reference TRBV29-1 and TRBJ2-5, the complete variable domain reads SAVISQKPSRDICQRGTSLTIQCQVDSQVTMMFWYRQQPGQSLTLIATANQGSEATYESGFVIDKFPISRPNLTFSTLTVSNMSPEDSSIYLCSVEEAPGGETKYFGPGTRLLVL.

The rearrangement links TRBV20-1 to TRBJ2-2, with D tentatively TRBD2 (7 bases). Trimming shortened V by 0 bases and J by 7 bases, and 21 bases separated the two germline ends. This CDR3 spans 17 amino acids. From germline, CDR1 is DFQATT and CDR2 SNEGSKA (reference sequence). CDR3 amino acids: CSARDRTEGGDNGELFF. CDR3 in DNA: TGCAGTGCTAGAGATCGAACGGAAGGGGGGGACAACGGGGAGCTGTTTTTT.

Points on this clonotype: Likely a read error: the CDR3 ends without its conserved phenylalanine or tryptophan. The chain combines TRBV4-2 with TRBJ1-1; TRBD1 agrees at 8 bases. Trimming took 0 bases from V and 11 from J; bases not matched to a gene: 17. This CDR3 spans 17 amino acids. CDR1 and CDR2 (germline): LGHNA, YNFKEQ. CDR3 in DNA: TGTGCCAGCAGCCAAGACAGGCCGGACAGGGTTACATCTGGGGCTTTCCTT. Its protein is CASSQDRPDRVTSGAFL.

Turning to this clonotype: Germline is not matched at one junction end, which may reflect a read error. The gene calls are TRBV3-1 and TRBJ2-1; tentatively, D is TRBD2 (6 bases). In germline, CDR1 is LGHDT, CDR2 YNNKEL (reference sequence). The CDR3 covers 18 residues. The CDR3, as DNA: TGTGCCAGCAGCCAAGACTTGTCTAGCGTGAGGGGATTGAATGAGCAGTTCTTT. Translating gives CASSQDLSSVRGLNEQFF.

To note about this clonotype: The junction shows a germline mismatch at one end, possibly a read error. This chain links TRBV19 with TRBJ1-5; D not certain. CDR3 length: 16 amino acids. Germline CDR1 reads LNHDA; CDR2 reads SQIVND (reference sequence). In nucleotides, the CDR3 is TGTGCCACTAGTATTGTCGGATTGGTCAGCAATCAGCCCCAGCATTTT. Its protein product is CATSIVGLVSNQPQHF. Based on the CDR3 plus reference TRBV19 and TRBJ1-5, the full variable domain is DGGITQSPKYLFRKEGQNVTLSCEQNLNHDAMYWYRQDPGQGLRLIYYSQIVNDFQKGDIAEGYSVSREKKESFPLTVTSAQKNPTAFYLCATSIVGLVSNQPQHFGDGTRLSIL.

This clonotype was counted only a few times. This sequence joins TRBV30 and TRBJ2-1; possible D gene TRBD2, 5 bases. The CDR3 spans 15 residues. Trimming cost V 3 bases and J 9 bases, with 21 bases left between them. The V gene's germline CDR1 is GTSNPN and CDR2 SVGIG (reference sequence). CDR3 residues: CAWSPRAVGQVEQFF. CDR3 sequence (DNA): TGTGCCTGGAGCCCCAGAGCGGTAGGGCAGGTTGAGCAGTTCTTC. Variable domain in full (rest from reference TRBV30 and TRBJ2-1): SQTIHQWPATLVQPVGSPLSLECTVEGTSNPNLYWYRQAAGRGLQLLFYSVGIGQISSEVPQNLSASRPQDRQFILSSKKLLLSDSGFYLCAWSPRAVGQVEQFFGPGTRLTVL.

Worth noting for this clonotype: As the CDR3 is not closed by the conserved phenylalanine or tryptophan, this likely results from a read error. The rearrangement uses TRBV7-6 and TRBJ2-3, with a possible D match to TRBD2 (6 bases). The CDR3 has 15 residues. CDR1 is SGHVS and CDR2 is FNYEAQ in the germline V gene. CDR3 amino acids: CASSLVGLTGDMQYL. In DNA form, the CDR3 reads TGTGCCAGCAGCTTAGTGGGACTCACCGGAGATATGCAGTATTTG.

The chain links TRBV7-3 to TRBJ2-1; 9 bases align to TRBD2. Losses at the gene ends were 5 bases for V and 15 bases for J; bases not matched to a gene: 14. CDR1 is SGHTA, CDR2 FQGTGA, per germline. The CDR3 covers 14 residues. CDR3 in DNA: TGTGCCAGCAGCCCATCCGGGACTAGCCCCTGGCGGTTCTTC. This codes for CASSPSGTSPWRFF.

This clonotype was seen many times. The chain joins TRBV18 to TRBJ2-1, with D possibly matching TRBD2 (5 bases). The CDR3 is 13 amino acids. Germline CDR1 reads KGHSH; CDR2 reads LQKENI. Deletions cut 3 bases from V and 6 bases from J, with 9 bases between. CDR3 in DNA: TGTGCCAGCTCACCTACTAGAAGCAATGAGCAGTTCTTC. Protein: CASSPTRSNEQFF. The full variable domain, its missing parts supplied by reference TRBV18 and TRBJ2-1, is NAGVMQNPRHLVRRRGQEARLRCSPMKGHSHVYWYRQLPEEGLKFMVYLQKENIIDESGMPKERFSAEFPKEGPSILRIQQVVRGDSAAYFCASSPTRSNEQFFGPGTRLTVL.

With regard to this clonotype: An end of the junction differs from the germline gene, which may be a read error. The chain carries TRBV28 and TRBJ1-5, with 7 bases identical to TRBD1. This CDR3 contains 15 residues. The V gene's germline CDR1 is MDHEN and CDR2 SYDVKM. CDR3 protein: CASSPQGQLSGPQGF. The CDR3 nucleotides are TGTGCCAGCAGTCCACAGGGACAGCTATCAGGACCCCAGGGTTTT.

This clonotype rates as medium-sized. The genes are TRBV7-6 and TRBJ2-1, with D perhaps TRBD1 (7 bases). The CDR3 has 18 amino acids. The V gene's germline CDR1 is SGHVS and CDR2 FNYEAQ. V was shortened by 2 bases and J by 6 bases, with 23 bases between the two germline ends. The CDR3 nucleotides read TGTGCCAGCAGCTTACCAGGGGGGTCTGGCGGTCTGGGCAATGAGCAGTTCTTC. Translated, it gives CASSLPGGSGGLGNEQFF.

This clonotype is classed as medium-sized (0.01 to 0.1%). The gene calls are TRBV20-1 and TRBJ2-1; 11 bases fit TRBD2. V was pared by 3 bases and J by 7 bases, with 11 bases of the junction left unmatched. The CDR3 has 16 amino acids. Germline CDR1 and CDR2: DFQATT and SNEGSKA (reference sequence). CDR3 in amino acids: CSASLPLAGVRNEQFF. The CDR3 nucleotides are TGCAGTGCTAGTCTTCCACTAGCGGGAGTAAGGAATGAGCAGTTCTTC.

This chain connects TRBV20-1 to TRBJ2-7, with no clear D. The J call is in doubt because the DNA end fits TRBJ2-5 better. Germline-derived CDR1 and CDR2 are DFQATT and SNEGSKA (reference sequence). The CDR3 extends over 13 amino acids. CDR3 sequence reads: CSSLTGSQETQYF. The CDR3 bases are TGCAGTTCCCTGACCGGGTCACAAGAGACCCAGTACTTC.

The J gene is TRBJ2-3, the V gene TRBV19; TRBD2 aligns across 7 bases. The CDR3 sequence is 14 residues long. CDR1 is LNHDA and CDR2 is SQIVND in the germline V gene (reference sequence). V gave up 11 bases and J gave up 4 bases; unmatched junction bases: 12. In DNA, the CDR3 is TGTGCCGCAAGTGGGGAGGGAGACGCAGATACGCAGTATTTT. Protein sequence: CAASGEGDADTQYF.

By proportion, this clonotype is medium-sized. The CDR3 DNA is TGTGCCACGTCAATAGGGCGGGAGGACACCGGGGAGCTGTTTTTT. Translating gives CATSIGREDTGELFF. The gene calls are TRBV28 and TRBJ2-2, with 8 bases aligning to TRBD2. This CDR3 contains 15 residues. Losses at the gene ends were 10 bases for V and 3 bases for J; bases not matched to a gene: 10. Germline V gene lookup returns CDR1 MDHEN and CDR2 SYDVKM.

The chain carries TRBV6-1 and TRBJ1-5; unclear D gene. CDR3 length equals 12 residues. The germline gives CDR1 MNHNS, CDR2 SASEGT. Between the trimmed V and J ends, which lost 10 bases and 6 bases, there was a span of 13 bases. CDR3 bases: TGTGCCATTGAAGTGCTTCTTCAGCCCCAGCATTTT. Translation: CAIEVLLQPQHF.